Listed here are 14 T cell receptor beta chains from one sample, sequenced in a study of T cell repertoires in cytomegalovirus infection. TCRdb fed the reads into MiXCR, producing one record per CDR3 protein. The table lists 400,000 or so distinct CDR3 sequences, approximately 31% of them singletons. Material for sequencing was PBMCs. The source of these receptors is a human donor in good health (CMV status not recorded). Some clones in this sample may be carry-over from other donors' samples.

This clonotype was observed once. The chain uses TRBV27 and TRBJ2-3; 8 bases agree with TRBD1. The germline CDR1 and CDR2 sequences are MNHEY and SMNVEV (reference sequence). The CDR3 is made up of 15 amino acids. V shed 2 bases and J 4 bases; nucleotides not matched to a gene: 5. CDR3: CASSLITGGSDTQYF. The CDR3 coding sequence is TGTGCCAGCAGTTTAATCACAGGGGGATCAGATACGCAGTATTTT.

To note about this clonotype: Likely a read error: the CDR3 ends without its conserved phenylalanine or tryptophan. V and J are TRBV27 and TRBJ2-5, with D possibly matching TRBD2 (6 bases). Germline loops: CDR1 MNHEY, CDR2 SMNVEV (reference sequence). This CDR3 has 14 amino acids. Trimming took 5 bases from V and 5 from J, leaving 15 bases between them. The CDR3 loop reads CASSPSVGGETQYY. In DNA form, the CDR3 reads TGTGCCAGCAGTCCTAGCGTTGGGGGGGAGACCCAGTACTAC.

In the case of this clonotype: Given a much more abundant clone one base away, this may be a read error. The chain carries TRBV7-2 and TRBJ2-3; 9 positions agree with TRBD2. Germline V gene data show CDR1 as SGHTA and CDR2 as FQGNSA. V lost 1 base and J lost 4; bases outside the gene matches: 9. This CDR3 region has 17 residues. As DNA, the CDR3 is TGTGCCAGCAGCTTAGTCCTAGCGGGGACCGGGCCAGATACGCAGTATTTT. This translates into CASSLVLAGTGPDTQYF.

This chain connects TRBV6-5 to TRBJ2-5, with D tentatively TRBD1 (5 bases). Trimming took 7 bases from V and 2 from J, leaving 14 bases between them. In germline, CDR1 is MNHEY, CDR2 SVGAGI. There are 14 residues in the CDR3. CDR3: CASNPTRTQETQYF. The CDR3 bases are TGTGCCAGCAACCCTACAAGGACACAAGAGACCCAGTACTTC.

This clonotype was counted at least ten times. This chain links TRBV6-5 with TRBJ2-1; 15 bases are a match to TRBD2. Germline CDR1 MNHEY, CDR2 SVGAGI. The ends lost 7 bases at V and 8 bases at J; junction bases unmatched: 12. The CDR3 has 17 residues. The CDR3 sequence is CASKGPGLAGGNYEQFF. The CDR3 DNA reads TGTGCCAGCAAAGGACCGGGACTAGCGGGGGGAAACTATGAGCAGTTCTTC.

This clonotype was detected a few times. The chain recombines TRBV19 with TRBJ2-7, with D unclear. Germline lookup yields CDR1 LNHDA and CDR2 SQIVND (reference sequence). CDR3 size: 14 residues. The V gene lost 3 bases and the J gene lost 0 bases, with 9 bases spanning the gap. The chain's CDR3 is CASSMKGVSYEQYF. CDR3 sequence (DNA): TGTGCCAGTAGTATGAAGGGTGTCTCCTACGAGCAGTACTTC.

This clonotype came up a few times. The genes are TRBV29-1 and TRBJ2-2; D is possibly TRBD2 (5 bases). The CDR3 loop spans 14 amino acids. Trimming stripped 4 bases from V and 2 bases from J, with 11 bases between. The germline CDR1 and CDR2 sequences are SQVTM and ANQGSEA. DNA for the CDR3: TGCAGCGTTGGCCTAGCCTCTAACACCGGGGAGCTGTTTTTT. Encoded protein: CSVGLASNTGELFF.

Points on this clonotype: No conserved phenylalanine or tryptophan is present at the end of the CDR3, so a read error is the likely explanation. The J gene is TRBJ1-1, the V gene TRBV28, with D unclear. V lost 4 bases, J lost 3 bases, and 9 bases lay in between. The CDR3 extends over 13 amino acids. From germline, CDR1 is MDHEN and CDR2 SYDVKM. The CDR3 nucleotides are TGTGCCAGCAGTTCCTCCTATTACACTGAAGCTTTCTGT. It codes for CASSSSYYTEAFC.

V and J are TRBV7-8 and TRBJ2-7; D unclear. The CDR3 is 12 amino acids. Trimming took off 1 base at V and 6 bases at J, with 7 bases between the two ends. The germline gives CDR1 SGHVS, CDR2 FQNEAQ. Here the CDR3 reads CASSLGYSEQYF. The CDR3 region has the DNA TGTGCCAGCAGCTTAGGGTATTCCGAGCAGTACTTC. Complete variable domain (other parts from reference TRBV7-8 and TRBJ2-7): GAGVSQSPRYKVAKRGQDVALRCDPISGHVSLFWYQQALGQGPEFLTYFQNEAQLDKSGLPSDRFFAERPEGSVSTLKIQRTQQEDSAVYLCASSLGYSEQYFGPGTRLTVT.

This clonotype was counted at least ten times. The chain carries TRBV7-2 and TRBJ1-1, with D maybe TRBD1 (5 bases). Germline loops: CDR1 SGHTA, CDR2 FQGNSA. V was cut by 4 bases and J by 2 bases, with 11 bases left in between. The CDR3 has 14 residues. Here the CDR3 reads CASSWGGANTEAFF. Here the CDR3 DNA reads TGTGCCAGCAGCTGGGGCGGGGCTAACACTGAAGCTTTCTTT. The variable domain in full, with the rest retrieved from reference TRBV7-2 and TRBJ1-1, is GAGVSQSPSNKVTEKGKDVELRCDPISGHTALYWYRQSLGQGLEFLIYFQGNSAPDKSGLPSDRFSAERTGGSVSTLTIQRTQQEDSAVYLCASSWGGANTEAFFGQGTRLTVV.

The gene calls are TRBV6-1 and TRBJ1-5; D is undetermined. CDR3 size: 15 residues. V was pared by 1 base and J by 4 bases, with 11 bases between. CDR1 and CDR2 (germline): MNHNS, SASEGT. CDR3 region: CASSEVPLGNQPQHF. The DNA of the CDR3 is TGTGCCAGCAGTGAAGTCCCCCTGGGGAATCAGCCCCAGCATTTT.

This clonotype was found many times. V and J are TRBV7-2 and TRBJ2-7; 8 bases match TRBD1. CDR1 is SGHTA, CDR2 FQGNSA, per germline. This CDR3 has 15 amino acids. V gave up 4 bases and J gave up 4 bases; unmatched junction bases: 9. CDR3 residues: CASSSAPGGAYEQYF. The DNA for the CDR3 is TGTGCCAGCAGCTCAGCCCCAGGGGGCGCGTACGAGCAGTACTTC.

This rearrangement joins TRBV14 to TRBJ2-5, with D possibly TRBD2 on 6 matching bases. The CDR3 length is 16 residues. From germline, CDR1 is SGHDN and CDR2 FVKESK. V lost 0 bases, J lost 0 bases, and 11 bases lay in between. DNA for the CDR3: TGTGCCAGCAGCCAAGAAGGTCGGGAGTACCAAGAGACCCAGTACTTC. Its translation is CASSQEGREYQETQYF.

In this sample, this clonotype turned up a few times. This chain joins TRBV6-6 and TRBJ2-1; D possibly corresponds to TRBD2 (5 bases). Germline loops: CDR1 MNHNY, CDR2 SVGAGI (reference sequence). V gave up 7 bases and J gave up 4 bases, with 14 bases separating them. The CDR3 spans 14 residues. The CDR3 nucleotides read TGTGCCAGCACCTTAACGGGGATTTACAATGAGCAGTTCTTC. Its protein is CASTLTGIYNEQFF.